This TCR beta chain was profiled in a study of beta chain features in type 1 diabetes (dated by TCRdb to between 2017 and 2018). Study-level background: Mean age, gender distribution, total cell number and subset yield did not differ between patients and healthy donors. Across all samples, some 99 million sorted cells were examined, and cell number per subset correlated strongly with RNA yield. Regulatory and stem cell-like memory subsets were isolated from only 8 patients and roughly 8 healthy donors, whereas naive and central memory subsets came from all 28 donors. The study compared TCRB repertoires of sorted circulating CD4+ T cell subsets between recently diagnosed type 1 diabetes patients and matched healthy donors.

All of the isolated RNA was reverse transcribed with the High Capacity cDNA Reverse Transcription Kit, so expressed TCRB transcripts were sequenced. Deep immunoSEQ sequencing was performed on naive, central memory and regulatory T cell samples, with an average of about 4 million total reads per sample. After sorted cells were lysed in RLT buffer, RNA was extracted with DNase-treated RNeasy Micro or Mini kits, with the choice depending on cell number. Each cell subset was processed on its own to prevent cross-contamination, while patient and healthy donor samples were processed together. The immunoSEQ multiplex PCR was used to amplify TCRB sequences from cDNA, generating 87-bp fragments that spanned the CDR3 region. Sequencing of the amplicons was done on the Illumina HiSeq platform. On the authors' methods: PCR bias was computationally corrected using synthetic template baselines, reads within Hamming distance 2 were collapsed, and singletons that could not be merged were discarded. By aligning reads against IMGT, V, D and J genes, CDR3 length, and insertions or deletions at six rearrangement sites were assigned. Clonotype counts were normalized to sorted cell number within each subset before computing true diversity and Gini coefficients with the tcR R package. Repertoire sharing was quantified using the overlap coefficient calculated on TCRB nucleotide sequences. As a proxy for the pre-selection repertoire, out-of-frame TCRB sequences from naive cells were analyzed. This immuneACCESS table, as held by TCRdb, lists in-frame sequences with V and J called but not all clones. Of the missing ones, under half trace to an unresolved V gene in checked studies; the others have no known cause. V, J and clone size were drawn from that table, and D and trimming were deduced from the DNA. For this sample there are about 300,000 clones; approximately 12% appear just once. The ten largest clones take up roughly 0.015% of the sample.

What the authors observed across the whole study: Because small numbers of individuals were included in the HLA sub-analyses, any influence of HLA type on TCRB rearrangement was left unresolved. Naive, central memory and regulatory TCRB repertoires appeared to be more alike among patients than among healthy donors. Fewer insertions and more nucleotide deletions at VDJ recombination sites were observed in patients with type 1 diabetes, implying thymic rearrangement abnormalities. Type 1 diabetes patients showed a moderate but significant shortening of TCRB CDR3 length in all four CD4+ subsets. Shorter templates might have been favored by PCR, but patient and control samples were amplified and corrected together, so both groups would have been affected equally by any skew. Because cDNA was sequenced instead of genomic DNA, highly expressing activated cells could be over-represented, though the groups showed no difference in activation or CD3 levels.

The germline V gene provides CDR1 MDHEN and CDR2 SYDVKM. The CDR3 covers 14 residues, taking in both the cysteine and the phenylalanine. Only the CDR3 DNA is retained, 42 bases long and in frame from the first base. V trim: 11 bases; J trim: 5 bases; unmatched bases: 13. A single peripheral blood draw of about 116 mL on average was collected from each donor into heparinised tubes. A BD FACSAria II and a panel including CD45RO, CCR7, CD25, CD127, CD95 and CD27 were used to sort naive, central memory, regulatory and stem cell-like memory CD4+ T cells. All sorted populations exceeded 98% purity. PBMCs were isolated immediately by Lymphoprep density gradient centrifugation and stained directly without culture. Samples were stained and sorted in pairs, with one healthy donor and one patient per experiment, so that batch effects were minimized. There are a few counts of this clone. Its target antigen remains unknown. No per-base quality is available; no much larger clone lies one base away.

The rearranged segments are TRBV28 and TRBJ1-2, with 8 central nucleotides matching TRBD1. The receptor's source is a woman aged 18-29 years with type 1 diabetes. Sequencing input: naive CD4+ T cells from blood. The cell subset or site label, as the study defines it: true naive CD4+ T cells. The DNA sequence follows: TGTGCCTCCGGGACAGGCGGAGCTTATTATGGCTACACCTTC. Translated, this is CASGTGGAYYGYTF.